The 24 T cell receptor beta chains below come from one sample, sequenced in a study of T cells after yellow fever vaccination. One entry per CDR3 protein results from TCRdb running MiXCR on the 5' RACE reads. Of about 360,000 distinct CDR3 sequences in the sample, approximately 6% were seen once. The sample was PBMCs, taken 5 days after the yellow fever booster vaccination. Receptors originate from a man under 40 who received the YFV17D yellow fever vaccine.

This chain connects TRBV14 to TRBJ2-7, with D uncertain. V was shortened by 3 bases and J by 6 bases, with 6 bases between the two germline ends. Germline assignment: CDR1 SGHDN and CDR2 FVKESK. This CDR3 has 11 amino acids. The DNA for the CDR3 is TGTGCCAGCAGCCATGCCAGCGAGCAGTACTTC. Translation gives CASSHASEQYF.

This clonotype was counted only a few times. CDR3 bases: TGTGCCAGCAGTACCCGGTCAAAGAACGAGCAGTACTTC. The encoded protein is CASSTRSKNEQYF. The chain couples TRBV12-3 or TRBV12-4 to TRBJ2-7; D is unclear. There are 13 residues in the CDR3. Trimming removed 5 bases at V and 5 bases at J, with 13 bases between.

With respect to this clonotype: This may be a read error: a much more frequent sequence differs by one nucleotide. This rearrangement joins TRBV29-1 to TRBJ2-1, with a possible D match to TRBD1 (6 bases). Germline values: CDR1 SQVTM, CDR2 ANQGSEA. The CDR3 loop spans 14 amino acids. The CDR3 coding sequence is TGCAGCGCGACAAGGGGGAGCTCCTACAATGAGCGGTTCTTC. Residues: CSATRGSSYNERFF.

The chain combines TRBV29-1 with TRBJ2-5; 8 positions match TRBD2. V lost 4 bases to trimming and J lost 4 bases; unmatched junction nucleotides: 5. CDR1 SQVTM and CDR2 ANQGSEA come from the germline V gene. This CDR3 spans 13 amino acids. CDR3 region: CSVVREGLETQYF. The CDR3 coding sequence is TGCAGCGTTGTTCGGGAGGGCCTAGAGACCCAGTACTTC.

This clonotype appeared a few times. This chain uses TRBV3-1 with TRBJ2-1; TRBD2 matches at 11 bases. The V segment lost 5 bases and the J segment 9 bases; nucleotides outside the gene matches: 12. Germline V gives CDR1 LGHDT, CDR2 YNNKEL (reference sequence). The length of the CDR3 is 16 residues. CDR3 amino acids: CASSTSTSGSVFEQFF. The CDR3, as DNA: TGTGCCAGCAGCACGTCTACTAGCGGGAGTGTTTTTGAGCAGTTCTTC.

This clonotype has just a few counts. The V gene is TRBV5-1, the J gene TRBJ1-1; D remains unclear. CDR1 is SGHRS and CDR2 is YFSETQ in the germline V gene. V lost 3 bases and J 2 bases, leaving 8 bases between the germline ends. This CDR3 contains 13 residues. The chain's CDR3 is CASSSERNTEAFF. The CDR3 DNA is TGCGCCAGCAGCTCCGAACGAAACACTGAAGCTTTCTTT.

This chain links TRBV7-2 with TRBJ2-1; D possibly matches TRBD1 or TRBD2 (7 bases each). The germline V gene has CDR1 SGHTA and CDR2 FQGNSA. CDR3 length: 14 residues. V lost 5 bases, J lost 5 bases, and 13 bases lay in between. CDR3 sequence reads: CASSPQGGDNEQFF. The CDR3 DNA reads as TGTGCCAGCAGCCCTCAGGGGGGGGACAATGAGCAGTTCTTC.

Ten or more counts support this clonotype. The V and J genes are TRBV20-1 and TRBJ2-1; 9 bases line up with TRBD2. V gave up 6 bases and J gave up 5 bases; unmatched junction bases: 8. The CDR3 consists of 14 residues. CDR1 is DFQATT, CDR2 SNEGSKA, per germline (reference sequence). CDR3 protein: CSAGLAGNDNEQFF. The CDR3 region has the DNA TGCAGTGCCGGGCTAGCGGGAAACGACAATGAGCAGTTCTTC.

Comment on this clonotype: A much larger clone sits a single nucleotide away, making a read error possible. The chain recombines TRBV12-3 or TRBV12-4 with TRBJ2-7, with 8 bases matching TRBD1. This CDR3 is built from 14 residues. V gave up 5 bases and J gave up 3 bases; unmatched junction bases: 6. Here the CDR3 DNA reads TGTGCCAGCAGTGTTCAGGGGACAGGCTACGAGCAGTACTTC. It is translated as CASSVQGTGYEQYF.

The rearrangement links TRBV4-3 to TRBJ2-1; 8 bases are a match to TRBD2. Germline CDR1 reads LGHNA; CDR2 reads YSLEER. V shed 3 bases and J 5 bases; nucleotides not matched to a gene: 12. The CDR3 totals 17 residues. CDR3 sequence reads: CASSHGGGLAVNNEQFF. DNA for the CDR3: TGCGCCAGCAGCCACGGGGGGGGGCTAGCGGTAAACAATGAGCAGTTCTTC.

This clonotype has a count of ten or more. The chain carries TRBV5-6 and TRBJ2-1; perhaps TRBD2 as D (5 bases). The ends were cut back, 4 bases at V and 4 bases at J, with 12 bases in the middle. The length of the CDR3 is 14 residues. Germline V gene lookup returns CDR1 SGHDT and CDR2 YYEEEE. In nucleotides, the CDR3 is TGTGCCAGCAGCCCGGGGAACTGGTACAATGAGCAGTTCTTC. Its translation is CASSPGNWYNEQFF.

This clonotype was counted only a few times. This chain connects TRBV2 to TRBJ2-7; D possibly matches TRBD1 or TRBD2 (5 bases each). The CDR3 contains 14 residues. Germline V CDR1 and CDR2: SNHLY, FYNNEI. Trimming shortened V by 7 bases and J by 2 bases, and 15 bases separated the two germline ends. Here the CDR3 reads CASMLEGLTYEQYF. Here the CDR3 DNA reads TGTGCCAGCATGTTAGAGGGGTTGACCTACGAGCAGTACTTC.

In its sample, this clonotype was seen many times. The chain has TRBV12-3 or TRBV12-4 and TRBJ2-7, with D possibly being TRBD2 (6 bases). V lost 6 bases to trimming and J lost 2 bases, with 17 bases between them. The CDR3 contains 15 residues. CDR3 residues: CASSRRLVGAYEQYF. The CDR3 DNA follows: TGTGCCAGCAGCCGGCGACTAGTGGGGGCCTACGAGCAGTACTTC.

This clonotype was seen a handful of times. The J gene is TRBJ2-7, the V gene TRBV3-1, with D possibly called TRBD1 or TRBD2 (5 bases each). The germline V gene has CDR1 LGHDT and CDR2 YNNKEL (reference sequence). The CDR3 is 15 residues long. Trimming pared 3 bases from V and 4 bases from J, leaving 16 bases between. CDR3 nucleotide sequence: TGTGCCAGCAGCCATCGACTGGGGGTCTTGTACGAGCAGTACTTC. Protein sequence: CASSHRLGVLYEQYF.

A word on this clonotype: A read error may be the cause here, since a much bigger clone is one base away. This chain joins TRBV7-9 and TRBJ2-1, with unresolved D. The CDR3 is 11 amino acids. Trimming stripped 9 bases from V and 5 bases from J, with 8 bases between. Germline V gives CDR1 SEHNR, CDR2 FQNEAQ (reference sequence). DNA of the CDR3: TGTGCCAGTAGAGCCCACAATGAGCAGTTCTTC. Residues: CASRAHNEQFF. Full variable domain (missing parts from reference TRBV7-9 and TRBJ2-1): DTGVSQNPRHKITKRGQNVTFRCDPISEHNRLYWYRQTLGQGPEFLTYFQNEAQLEKSRLLSDRFSAERPKGSFSTLEIQRTEQGDSAMYLCASRAHNEQFFGPGTRLTVL.

This clonotype was recorded many times. The genes are TRBV20-1 and TRBJ1-1; D is undetermined. V shed 2 bases and J shed 1 base, with 5 bases lying between them. CDR1 is DFQATT, CDR2 SNEGSKA, per germline (reference sequence). The CDR3 totals 12 residues. CDR3 DNA sequence: TGCAGTGCTAGAACGGGGAACACTGAAGCTTTCTTT. Its translation: CSARTGNTEAFF.

This clonotype was observed many times. This chain links TRBV5-1 with TRBJ2-5; D is ambiguous. Germline V gene data show CDR1 as SGHRS and CDR2 as YFSETQ. Trimming took off 0 bases at V and 4 bases at J, with 13 bases between the two ends. CDR3 length: 15 residues. The CDR3 sequence is CASSLALGVGETQYF. The CDR3 region has the DNA TGCGCCAGCAGCTTGGCCTTGGGCGTTGGAGAGACCCAGTACTTC. The whole variable domain, remainder taken from reference TRBV5-1 and TRBJ2-5, is KAGVTQTPRYLIKTRGQQVTLSCSPISGHRSVSWYQQTPGQGLQFLFEYFSETQRNKGNFPGRFSGRQFSNSRSEMNVSTLELGDSALYLCASSLALGVGETQYFGPGTRLLVL.

This clonotype showed up just a few times. The chain links TRBV11-2 to TRBJ1-6, with TRBD1 as a possible D gene (5 bases). Trimming stripped 3 bases from V and 10 bases from J, with 13 bases between. The CDR3 runs to 14 residues. CDR1 SGHAT and CDR2 FQNNGV come from the germline V gene. The CDR3 nucleotides are TGTGCCAGCAGCTTGGAGGATGACAGATCACCCCTCCACTTT. Translated, it gives CASSLEDDRSPLHF. The full variable domain, completed using reference TRBV11-2 and TRBJ1-6, is EAGVAQSPRYKIIEKRQSVAFWCNPISGHATLYWYQQILGQGPKLLIQFQNNGVVDDSQLPKDRFSAERLKGVDSTLKIQPAKLEDSAVYLCASSLEDDRSPLHFGNGTRLTVT.

J is TRBJ2-7 and V is TRBV5-1; 10 nucleotides align to TRBD2. The V segment lost 4 bases and the J segment 6 bases; nucleotides outside the gene matches: 7. Looked up from germline, CDR1 is SGHRS and CDR2 is YFSETQ. The CDR3 length is 14 residues. The CDR3 protein is CASSVAGGLSEQYF. The CDR3 coding sequence is TGCGCCAGCAGCGTAGCGGGAGGACTGAGCGAGCAGTACTTC.

A few counts support this clonotype. The gene calls are TRBV9 and TRBJ2-1; D ambiguous. CDR3 length equals 14 residues. The V gene lost 0 bases and the J gene lost 4 bases, with 8 bases spanning the gap. Germline CDR1 reads SGDLS; CDR2 reads YYNGEE. The CDR3 region has the DNA TGTGCCAGCAGCGTAGTGGCAACATACAATGAGCAGTTCTTC. It encodes CASSVVATYNEQFF.

In this sample, this clonotype turned up many times. The chain carries TRBV12-3 or TRBV12-4 and TRBJ2-3; 10 bases line up with TRBD2. The CDR3 length is 19 residues. Losses at the gene ends were 3 bases for V and 4 bases for J; bases not matched to a gene: 16. The CDR3 DNA follows: TGTGCCAGCAGTTTTGACGGTTGGGGGACTAGCGACCTATCAGATACGCAGTATTTT. Protein product: CASSFDGWGTSDLSDTQYF.

V usage is TRBV6-5 and J usage is TRBJ2-5; no firm D call. The CDR3 spans 16 residues. Germline-derived CDR1 and CDR2 are MNHEY and SVGAGI. With 0 bases removed from V and 5 bases from J, the gap between germline ends came to 16 bases. The CDR3 nucleotides are TGTGCCAGCAGTTACTCGCCCCCTCTGGGGTTGGAGACCCAGTACTTC. This encodes CASSYSPPLGLETQYF.

The V call is TRBV14, the J call TRBJ2-7; maybe TRBD2 (5 bases). The V end lost 4 bases, the J end lost 3 bases, and 16 bases lay between the germline ends. Germline V gives CDR1 SGHDN, CDR2 FVKESK. The CDR3 spans 15 residues. CDR3 in amino acids: CASSRGVTRNYEQYF. The DNA for the CDR3 is TGTGCCAGCAGCCGGGGAGTCACCCGGAACTACGAGCAGTACTTC.

There are a few counts of this clonotype. The gene calls are TRBV12-3 or TRBV12-4 and TRBJ2-3; D may be TRBD2 (6 bases). The CDR3 has 13 residues. Trimming removed 8 bases at V and 4 bases at J, with 13 bases between. The CDR3 DNA reads TGTGCCAGCGGGGGGTCAGATGCAGATACGCAGTATTTT. This translates into CASGGSDADTQYF.